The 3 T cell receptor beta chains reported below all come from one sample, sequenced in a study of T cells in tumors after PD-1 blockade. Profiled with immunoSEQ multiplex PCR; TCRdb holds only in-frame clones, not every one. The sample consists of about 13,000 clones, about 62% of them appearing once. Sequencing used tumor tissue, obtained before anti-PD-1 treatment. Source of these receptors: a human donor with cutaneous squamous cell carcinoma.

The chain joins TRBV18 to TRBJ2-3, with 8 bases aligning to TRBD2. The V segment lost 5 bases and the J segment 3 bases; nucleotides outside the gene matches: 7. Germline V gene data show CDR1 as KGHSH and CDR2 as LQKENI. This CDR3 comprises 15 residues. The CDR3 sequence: CASSATAGVTDTQYF. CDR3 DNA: TGTGCCAGCTCAGCGACAGCGGGAGTTACAGATACGCAGTATTTT. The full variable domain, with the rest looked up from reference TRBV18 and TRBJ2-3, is NAGVMQNPRHLVRRRGQEARLRCSPMKGHSHVYWYRQLPEEGLKFMVYLQKENIIDESGMPKERFSAEFPKEGPSILRIQQVVRGDSAAYFCASSATAGVTDTQYFGPGTRLTVL.

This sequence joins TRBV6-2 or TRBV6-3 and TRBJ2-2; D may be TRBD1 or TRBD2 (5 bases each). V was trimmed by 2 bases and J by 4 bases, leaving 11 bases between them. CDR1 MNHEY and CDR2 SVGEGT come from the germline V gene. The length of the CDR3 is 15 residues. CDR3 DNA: TGTGCCAGCAGTTACACTAGAAGGGGCACCGGGGAGCTGTTTTTT. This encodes CASSYTRRGTGELFF.

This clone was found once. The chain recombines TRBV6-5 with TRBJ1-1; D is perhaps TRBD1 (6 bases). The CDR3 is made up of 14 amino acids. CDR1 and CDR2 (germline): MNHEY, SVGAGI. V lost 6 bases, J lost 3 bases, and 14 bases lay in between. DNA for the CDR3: TGTGCCAGCAGCGGTTGGGGGGCAGACACTGAAGCTTTCTTT. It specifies CASSGWGADTEAFF.